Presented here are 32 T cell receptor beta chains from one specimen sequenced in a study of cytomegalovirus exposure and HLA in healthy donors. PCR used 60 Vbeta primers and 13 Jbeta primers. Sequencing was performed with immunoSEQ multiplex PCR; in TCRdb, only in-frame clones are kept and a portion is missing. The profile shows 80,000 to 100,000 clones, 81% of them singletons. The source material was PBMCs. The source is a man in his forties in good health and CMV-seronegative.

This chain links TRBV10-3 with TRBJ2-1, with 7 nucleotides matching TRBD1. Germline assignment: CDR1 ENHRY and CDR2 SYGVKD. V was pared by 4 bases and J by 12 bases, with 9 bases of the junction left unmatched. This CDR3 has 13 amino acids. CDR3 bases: TGTGCCATCAGTGGTACGACAGGGATTGTGCAGTTCTTC. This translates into CAISGTTGIVQFF.

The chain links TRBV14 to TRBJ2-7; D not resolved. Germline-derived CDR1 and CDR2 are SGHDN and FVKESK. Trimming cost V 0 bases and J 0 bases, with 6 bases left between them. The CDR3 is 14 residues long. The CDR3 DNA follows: TGTGCCAGCAGCCAAGATTACAGCTCCTACGAGCAGTACTTC. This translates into CASSQDYSSYEQYF.

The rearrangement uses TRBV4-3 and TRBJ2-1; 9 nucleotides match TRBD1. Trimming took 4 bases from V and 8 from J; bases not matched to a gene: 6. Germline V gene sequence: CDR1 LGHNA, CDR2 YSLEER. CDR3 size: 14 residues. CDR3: CASSRGQGRYEQFF. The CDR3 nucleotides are TGCGCCAGCAGCCGGGGACAGGGCCGGTATGAGCAGTTCTTC.

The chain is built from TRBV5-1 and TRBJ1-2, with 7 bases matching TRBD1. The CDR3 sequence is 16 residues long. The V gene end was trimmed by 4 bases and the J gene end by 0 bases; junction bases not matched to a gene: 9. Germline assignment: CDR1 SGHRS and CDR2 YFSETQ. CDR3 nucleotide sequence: TGCGCCAGCAGCCCCGGGACAGTCTCAGCTAACTATGGCTACACCTTC. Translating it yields CASSPGTVSANYGYTF.

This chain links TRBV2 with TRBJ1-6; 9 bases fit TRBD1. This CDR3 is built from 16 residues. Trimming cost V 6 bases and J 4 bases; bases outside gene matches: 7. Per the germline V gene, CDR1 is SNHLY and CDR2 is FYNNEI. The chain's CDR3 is CASRKNGQGYNSPLHF. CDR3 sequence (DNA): TGTGCCAGCAGGAAAAATGGACAGGGGTATAATTCACCCCTCCACTTT.

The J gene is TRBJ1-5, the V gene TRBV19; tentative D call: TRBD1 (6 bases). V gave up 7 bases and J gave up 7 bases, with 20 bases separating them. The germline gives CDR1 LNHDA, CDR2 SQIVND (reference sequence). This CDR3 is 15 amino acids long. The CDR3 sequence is CASIDSGGLGQPQHF. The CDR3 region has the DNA TGTGCCAGTATCGATAGCGGGGGGCTCGGACAGCCCCAGCATTTT.

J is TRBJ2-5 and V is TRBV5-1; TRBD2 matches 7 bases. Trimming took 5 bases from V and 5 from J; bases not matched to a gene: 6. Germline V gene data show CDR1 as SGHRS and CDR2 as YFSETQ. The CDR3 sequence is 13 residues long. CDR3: CASSQRGGETQYF. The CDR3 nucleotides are TGCGCCAGCAGTCAGCGGGGCGGGGAGACCCAGTACTTC.

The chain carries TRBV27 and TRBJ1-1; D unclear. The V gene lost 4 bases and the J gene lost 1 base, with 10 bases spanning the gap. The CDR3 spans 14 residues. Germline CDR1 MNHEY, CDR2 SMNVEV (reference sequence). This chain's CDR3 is CASSSSVENTEAFF. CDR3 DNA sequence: TGTGCCAGCAGTTCCAGCGTCGAGAACACTGAAGCTTTCTTT.

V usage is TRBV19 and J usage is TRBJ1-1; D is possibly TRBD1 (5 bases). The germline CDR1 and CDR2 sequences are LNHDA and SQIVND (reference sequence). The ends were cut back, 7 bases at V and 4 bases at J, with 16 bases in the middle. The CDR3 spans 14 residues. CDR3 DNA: TGTGCCAGTATTGAGATGGGGGAGGGCACTGAAGCTTTCTTT. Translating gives CASIEMGEGTEAFF.

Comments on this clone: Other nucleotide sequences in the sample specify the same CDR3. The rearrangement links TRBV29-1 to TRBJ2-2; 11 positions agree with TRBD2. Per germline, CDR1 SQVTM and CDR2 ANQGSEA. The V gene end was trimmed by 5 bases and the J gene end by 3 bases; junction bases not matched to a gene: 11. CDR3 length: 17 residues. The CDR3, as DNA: TGCAGCGTTTCGGGAATCCTTAGCGGGGGGGACACCGGGGAGCTGTTTTTT. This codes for CSVSGILSGGDTGELFF.

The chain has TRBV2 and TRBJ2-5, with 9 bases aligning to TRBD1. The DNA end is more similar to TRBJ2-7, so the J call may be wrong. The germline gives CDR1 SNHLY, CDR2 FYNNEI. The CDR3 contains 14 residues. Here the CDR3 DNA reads TGTGCCAGCATGCGGGACAGGGAATTCTACGAGCAGTACTTC. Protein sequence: CASMRDREFYEQYF.

In DNA, the CDR3 is TGTGCCAGCAGCTTAGGTCAGGGGAACACCGGGGAGCTGTTTTTT. Its protein is CASSLGQGNTGELFF. The V call is TRBV11-1, the J call TRBJ2-2, with a possible D match to TRBD1 (5 bases). Trimming cost V 1 base and J 1 base, with 7 bases left between them. This CDR3 comprises 15 residues. In germline, CDR1 is SGHAT, CDR2 FQDESV (reference sequence).

DNA of the CDR3: TGTGCCAGCAGTGAACCACAGGGCTATAATTCACCCCTCCACTTT. Its protein is CASSEPQGYNSPLHF. The rearrangement uses TRBV28 and TRBJ1-6; tentative D call: TRBD1 (6 bases). The germline V and J ends were trimmed by 5 bases and 3 bases, with 11 bases remaining between them. This CDR3 spans 15 amino acids. The V gene's germline CDR1 is MDHEN and CDR2 SYDVKM.

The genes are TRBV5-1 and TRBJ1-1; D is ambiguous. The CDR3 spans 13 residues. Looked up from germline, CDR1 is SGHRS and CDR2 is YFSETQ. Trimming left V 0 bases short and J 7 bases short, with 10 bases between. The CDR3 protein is CASSLVQGVEAFF. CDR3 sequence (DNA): TGCGCCAGCAGCTTGGTTCAAGGAGTTGAAGCTTTCTTT. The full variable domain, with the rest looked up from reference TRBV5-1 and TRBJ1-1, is KAGVTQTPRYLIKTRGQQVTLSCSPISGHRSVSWYQQTPGQGLQFLFEYFSETQRNKGNFPGRFSGRQFSNSRSEMNVSTLELGDSALYLCASSLVQGVEAFFGQGTRLTVV.

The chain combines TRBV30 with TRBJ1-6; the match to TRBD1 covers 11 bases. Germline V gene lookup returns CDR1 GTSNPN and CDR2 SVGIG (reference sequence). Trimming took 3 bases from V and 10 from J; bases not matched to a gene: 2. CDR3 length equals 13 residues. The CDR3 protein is CAWRGQGASPLHF. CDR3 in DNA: TGTGCCTGGAGAGGACAGGGGGCCTCACCCCTCCACTTT.

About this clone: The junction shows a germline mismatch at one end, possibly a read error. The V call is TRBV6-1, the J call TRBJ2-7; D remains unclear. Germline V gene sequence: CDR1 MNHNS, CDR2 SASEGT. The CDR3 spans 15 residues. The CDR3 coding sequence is TGTGCCAGCAGTGAAATTGGAGAACCGAACACCCTTTGTCACTTC. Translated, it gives CASSEIGEPNTLCHF.

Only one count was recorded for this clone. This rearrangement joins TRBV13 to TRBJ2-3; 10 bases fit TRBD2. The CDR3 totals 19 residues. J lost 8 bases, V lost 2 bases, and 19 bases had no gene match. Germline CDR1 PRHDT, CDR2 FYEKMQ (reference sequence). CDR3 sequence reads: CASSLKARAVRIAGGTQYF. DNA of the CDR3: TGTGCCAGCAGCTTAAAGGCCCGGGCGGTCAGGATAGCGGGGGGTACGCAGTATTTT.

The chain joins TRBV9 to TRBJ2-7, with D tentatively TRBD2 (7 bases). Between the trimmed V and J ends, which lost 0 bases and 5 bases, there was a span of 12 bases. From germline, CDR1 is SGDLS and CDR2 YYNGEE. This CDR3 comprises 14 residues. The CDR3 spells CASSVGEGGHEQYF. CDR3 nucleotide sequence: TGTGCCAGCAGCGTAGGGGAGGGGGGCCACGAGCAGTACTTC.

CDR3 residues: CASSPGTSGGTYETQYF. DNA for the CDR3: TGTGCCAGCAGCCCCGGGACTAGCGGGGGGACGTACGAGACCCAGTACTTC. This chain connects TRBV11-2 to TRBJ2-5, with 15 bases aligning to TRBD2. The V and J ends lost 5 bases and 5 bases, in that order; junction bases with no gene match: 9. The CDR3 runs 17 residues. From germline, CDR1 is SGHAT and CDR2 FQNNGV.

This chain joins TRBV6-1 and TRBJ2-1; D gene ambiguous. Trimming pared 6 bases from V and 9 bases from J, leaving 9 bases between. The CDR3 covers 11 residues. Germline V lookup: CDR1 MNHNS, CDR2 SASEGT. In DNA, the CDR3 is TGTGCCAGCAGGGCGGTGAGTGAGCAGTTCTTC. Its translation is CASRAVSEQFF.

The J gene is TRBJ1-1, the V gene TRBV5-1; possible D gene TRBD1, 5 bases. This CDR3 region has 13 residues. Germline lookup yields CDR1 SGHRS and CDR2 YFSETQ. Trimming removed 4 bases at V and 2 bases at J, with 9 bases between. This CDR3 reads CASSPGINTEAFF. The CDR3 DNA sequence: TGCGCCAGCAGCCCAGGGATTAACACTGAAGCTTTCTTT.

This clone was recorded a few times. The CDR3 spells CASSLGKSDEQYF. The CDR3 DNA sequence: TGTGCCAGCAGCTTAGGGAAAAGCGACGAGCAGTACTTC. V usage is TRBV13 and J usage is TRBJ2-7; D is undetermined. V was trimmed by 0 bases and J by 5 bases, leaving 8 bases between them. Looked up from germline, CDR1 is PRHDT and CDR2 is FYEKMQ (reference sequence). The CDR3 contains 13 residues.

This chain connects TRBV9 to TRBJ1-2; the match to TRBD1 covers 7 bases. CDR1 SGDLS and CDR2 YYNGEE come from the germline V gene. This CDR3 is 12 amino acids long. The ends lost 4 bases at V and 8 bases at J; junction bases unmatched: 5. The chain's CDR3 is CASSSRQGGYTF. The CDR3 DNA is TGTGCCAGCAGCTCGCGACAGGGAGGCTACACCTTC.

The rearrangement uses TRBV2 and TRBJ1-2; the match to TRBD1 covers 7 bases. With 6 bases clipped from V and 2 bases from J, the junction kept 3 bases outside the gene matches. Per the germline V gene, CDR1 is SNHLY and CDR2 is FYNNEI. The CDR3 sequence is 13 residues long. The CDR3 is CASRSRGNYGYTF. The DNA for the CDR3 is TGTGCCAGCAGGAGCAGGGGGAACTATGGCTACACCTTC.

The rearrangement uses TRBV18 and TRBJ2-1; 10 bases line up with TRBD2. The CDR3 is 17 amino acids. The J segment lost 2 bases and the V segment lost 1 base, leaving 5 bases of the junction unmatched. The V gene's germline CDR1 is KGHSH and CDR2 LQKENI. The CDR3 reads CASSPQLLAGAYNEQFF. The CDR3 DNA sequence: TGTGCCAGCTCACCACAGCTTCTAGCGGGGGCCTACAATGAGCAGTTCTTC.

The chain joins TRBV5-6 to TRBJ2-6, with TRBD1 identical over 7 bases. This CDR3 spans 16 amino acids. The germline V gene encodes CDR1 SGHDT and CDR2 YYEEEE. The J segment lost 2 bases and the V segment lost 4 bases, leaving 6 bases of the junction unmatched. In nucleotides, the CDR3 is TGTGCCAGCAGCCTCAAGACAGGGACTGGGGCCAACGTCCTGACTTTC. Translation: CASSLKTGTGANVLTF.

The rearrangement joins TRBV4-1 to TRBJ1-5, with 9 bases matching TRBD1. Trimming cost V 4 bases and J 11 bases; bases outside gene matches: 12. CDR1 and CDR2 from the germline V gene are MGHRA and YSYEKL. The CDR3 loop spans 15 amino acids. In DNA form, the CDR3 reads TGCGCCAGCAGCCCGGGGACAGGGTCCGACCCGGCCCAGCATTTT. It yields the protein CASSPGTGSDPAQHF.

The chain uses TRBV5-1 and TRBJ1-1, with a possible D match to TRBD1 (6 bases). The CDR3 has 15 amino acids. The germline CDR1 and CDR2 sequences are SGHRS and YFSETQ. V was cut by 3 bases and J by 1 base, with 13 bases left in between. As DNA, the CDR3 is TGCGCCAGCAGCTCGGGGACATCTGGGAACACTGAAGCTTTCTTT. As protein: CASSSGTSGNTEAFF.

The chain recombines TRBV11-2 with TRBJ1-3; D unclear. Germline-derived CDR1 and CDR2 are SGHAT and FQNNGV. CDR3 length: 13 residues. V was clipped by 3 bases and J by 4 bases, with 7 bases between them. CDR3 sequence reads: CASSFPRGNTIYF. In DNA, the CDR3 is TGTGCCAGCAGCTTTCCTAGGGGAAACACCATATATTTT. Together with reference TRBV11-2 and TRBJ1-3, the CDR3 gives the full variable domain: EAGVAQSPRYKIIEKRQSVAFWCNPISGHATLYWYQQILGQGPKLLIQFQNNGVVDDSQLPKDRFSAERLKGVDSTLKIQPAKLEDSAVYLCASSFPRGNTIYFGEGSWLTVV.

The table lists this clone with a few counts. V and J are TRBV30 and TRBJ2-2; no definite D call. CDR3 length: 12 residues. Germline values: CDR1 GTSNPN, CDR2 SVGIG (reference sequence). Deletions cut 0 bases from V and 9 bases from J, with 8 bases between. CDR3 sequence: CAWSVLDWELFF. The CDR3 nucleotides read TGTGCCTGGAGTGTACTTGACTGGGAGCTGTTTTTT.

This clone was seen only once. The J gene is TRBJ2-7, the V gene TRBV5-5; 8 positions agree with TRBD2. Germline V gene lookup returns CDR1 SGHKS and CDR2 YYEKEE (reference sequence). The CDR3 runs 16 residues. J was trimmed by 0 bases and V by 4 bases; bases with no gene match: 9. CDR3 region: CASSRAVAGTSYEQYF. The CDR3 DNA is TGTGCCAGCAGCCGGGCGGTAGCGGGGACCTCCTACGAGCAGTACTTC.

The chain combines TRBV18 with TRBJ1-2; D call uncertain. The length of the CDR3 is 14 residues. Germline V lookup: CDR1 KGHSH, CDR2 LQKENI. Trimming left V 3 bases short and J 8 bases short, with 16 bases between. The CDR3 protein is CASSPLEGVGGYTF. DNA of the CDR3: TGTGCCAGCTCACCCCTGGAGGGCGTAGGGGGCTACACCTTC. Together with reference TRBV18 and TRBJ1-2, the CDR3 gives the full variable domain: NAGVMQNPRHLVRRRGQEARLRCSPMKGHSHVYWYRQLPEEGLKFMVYLQKENIIDESGMPKERFSAEFPKEGPSILRIQQVVRGDSAAYFCASSPLEGVGGYTFGSGTRLTVV.